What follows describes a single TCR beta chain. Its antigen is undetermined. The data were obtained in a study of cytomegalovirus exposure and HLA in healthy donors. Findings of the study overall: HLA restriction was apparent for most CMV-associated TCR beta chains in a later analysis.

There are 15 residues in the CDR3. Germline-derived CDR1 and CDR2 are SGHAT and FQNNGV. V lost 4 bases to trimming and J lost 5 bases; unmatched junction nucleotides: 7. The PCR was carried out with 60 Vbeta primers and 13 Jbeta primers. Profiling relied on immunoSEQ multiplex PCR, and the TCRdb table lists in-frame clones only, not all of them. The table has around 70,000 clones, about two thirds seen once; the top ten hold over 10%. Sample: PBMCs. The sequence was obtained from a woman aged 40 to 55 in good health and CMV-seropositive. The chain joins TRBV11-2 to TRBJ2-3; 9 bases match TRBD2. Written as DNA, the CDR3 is TGTGCCAGCAGCTCCTCGGCGGGGGGGGGAGATACGCAGTATTTT. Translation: CASSSSAGGGDTQYF.